These T cell receptor beta chains were read from a single sample in a study of identical twins. TCRdb re-derived calls from the 5' RACE reads in MiXCR, one entry per CDR3 protein. The sample yields some 560,000 distinct CDR3 sequences, approximately 9.6% seen once. The data also belong to a second study, concerning yellow fever vaccine responses in identical twins.

Specimen: PBMCs. The source of these receptors is a woman between 18 and 30 years old in good health. The CDR3 runs from the conserved cysteine through the conserved F or W. The order of the fields is J gene, D gene, clone size, V gene, CDR3 DNA, CDR3 protein. D genes are given only for firm matches. Expanded clones are given a class, and other clones once, few, many or no size at all.

TRBJ1-5 TRBD1 few TRBV6-1 TGTGCCAGCAGTGAAGCAGGGGGCCTGGTTGATCAGCCCCCGCATTTT CASSEAGGLVDQPPHF
TRBJ2-3 NA many TRBV20-1 TGCAGTGCTAGAGATCCGCGGGGTCCCCCAGATACGCAGTATTTT CSARDPRGPPDTQYF
TRBJ1-1 TRBD1 few TRBV3-1 TGTGCCAGCAGCCAAGTGGACAGGGGGAACACTGAAGCTTTCTTT CASSQVDRGNTEAFF
TRBJ1-4 NA NA TRBV5-5 TGTGCCAGCAGCTCCACAGGGAGCCCTAATGAAAAACTGTTTTTT CASSSTGSPNEKLFF
TRBJ2-7 TRBD2 NA TRBV3-1 TGTGCCAGCAGCCAAGAGGCGGCGGGGGAGCGGGACTACGAGCAGTACTTC CASSQEAAGERDYEQYF
TRBJ2-6 NA NA TRBV20-1 TGCAGTGCTAGAGATCCGACCGGGGCCAACGTCCTGACTTTC CSARDPTGANVLTF
TRBJ1-1 TRBD1 NA TRBV12-3/TRBV12-4 TGTGCCAGCAGTTTCAACAGGGGGCGGGGGGGAACTGAAGCTTTCTTT CASSFNRGRGGTEAFF
TRBJ1-1 NA many TRBV18 TGTGCCAGCTCACCACCGACGCTGCCTGAAGCTTTCTTT CASSPPTLPEAFF
TRBJ2-5 NA NA TRBV25-1 TGTGCCAGCAGTGAATCCAGAGGGGTTATGGAGACCCAGTACTTC CASSESRGVMETQYF
TRBJ1-2 NA many TRBV20-1 TGCAGTGCTAGAGATCAGGGCCTCTATGGCTACACCTTC CSARDQGLYGYTF
TRBJ2-7 TRBD2 few TRBV6-1 TGTGCCAGCAGGTCGCGGGGGGGGGAGTCCTACGAGCAGTACTTC CASRSRGGESYEQYF
TRBJ2-2 NA few TRBV29-1 TGCAGCGTTTCCCGGCAGGACACCGGGGAGCTGTTTTTT CSVSRQDTGELFF
TRBJ2-6 TRBD1 few TRBV5-1 TGCGCCAGCAGCCAGCGCAAGGGACAGAAACCCTCTGGGGCCAACGTCCTGACTTTC CASSQRKGQKPSGANVLTF
TRBJ1-4 NA few TRBV29-1 TGCAGCGCCTGGGACGGGACGTCCGAAAAACTGTTTTTT CSAWDGTSEKLFF
TRBJ2-5 TRBD2 few TRBV6-5 TGTGCCAGCAGTTACCGGACTAGCGGGGAAGAGACCCAGTACTTC CASSYRTSGEETQYF
TRBJ2-1 TRBD1 few TRBV11-2 TGTGCCAGCAGCTTAGCGTACCGGGGACAGAACAATGAGCAGTTCTTC CASSLAYRGQNNEQFF
TRBJ1-2 TRBD1 many TRBV28 TGTGCCAGCAGTGGACAGGGGGCTTTTAACTATGGCTACACCTTC CASSGQGAFNYGYTF
TRBJ2-7 TRBD2 many TRBV5-1 TGCGCCAGCAGCTTACAACTAGCGGGAGCCGTACCCTACGAGCAGTACTTC CASSLQLAGAVPYEQYF
TRBJ2-3 NA few TRBV7-9 TGTGCCAGCAGCTTATTAGGGCAGAAGCTAGATACGCAGTATTTT CASSLLGQKLDTQYF
TRBJ2-5 TRBD2 NA TRBV5-1 TGCGCCAGCAGCCGCACCCCGAAGACGGGAGGGCCAGTGGGGACCCAGTACTTC CASSRTPKTGGPVGTQYF